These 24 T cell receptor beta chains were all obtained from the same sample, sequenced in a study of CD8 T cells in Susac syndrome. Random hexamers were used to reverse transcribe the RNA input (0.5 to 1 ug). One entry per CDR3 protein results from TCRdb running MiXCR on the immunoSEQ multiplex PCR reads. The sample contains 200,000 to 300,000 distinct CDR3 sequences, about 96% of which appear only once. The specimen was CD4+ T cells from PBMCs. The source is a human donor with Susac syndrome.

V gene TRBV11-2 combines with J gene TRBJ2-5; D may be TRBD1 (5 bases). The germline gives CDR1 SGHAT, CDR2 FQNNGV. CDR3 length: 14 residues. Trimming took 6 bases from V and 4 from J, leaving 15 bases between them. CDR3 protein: CASRKVREGETQYF. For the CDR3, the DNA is TGTGCCAGCAGAAAGGTCAGGGAAGGAGAGACCCAGTACTTC.

CDR3 nucleotide sequence: TGTGCCTGGAGTGTAAGGGAAAATGGGGGCTACACCTTC. It encodes CAWSVRENGGYTF. The chain couples TRBV30 to TRBJ1-2; D call uncertain. The CDR3 is made up of 13 amino acids. CDR1 is GTSNPN and CDR2 is SVGIG in the germline V gene (reference sequence). The V and J ends lost 0 bases and 8 bases respectively, with 13 bases between them.

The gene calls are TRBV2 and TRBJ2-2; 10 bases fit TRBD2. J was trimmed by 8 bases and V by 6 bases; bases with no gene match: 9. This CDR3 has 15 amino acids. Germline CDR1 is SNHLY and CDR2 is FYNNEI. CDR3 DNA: TGTGCCAGCAGGAATCTAGCGGGAGTCGCGGGGGAGCTGTTTTTT. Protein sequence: CASRNLAGVAGELFF.

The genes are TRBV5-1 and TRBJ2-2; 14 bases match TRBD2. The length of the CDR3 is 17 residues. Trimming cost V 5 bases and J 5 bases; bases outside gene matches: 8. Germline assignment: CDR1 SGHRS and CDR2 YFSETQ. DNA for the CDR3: TGCGCCAGCAGACGAGGACTAGCGGGAGGTTTAACCGGGGAGCTGTTTTTT. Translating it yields CASRRGLAGGLTGELFF.

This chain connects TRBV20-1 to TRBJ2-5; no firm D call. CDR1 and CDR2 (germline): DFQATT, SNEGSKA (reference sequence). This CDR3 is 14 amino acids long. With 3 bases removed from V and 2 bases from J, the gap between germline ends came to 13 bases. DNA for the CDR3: TGCAGTGCTAGCCCACCGCACAGACAAGAGACCCAGTACTTC. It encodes CSASPPHRQETQYF.

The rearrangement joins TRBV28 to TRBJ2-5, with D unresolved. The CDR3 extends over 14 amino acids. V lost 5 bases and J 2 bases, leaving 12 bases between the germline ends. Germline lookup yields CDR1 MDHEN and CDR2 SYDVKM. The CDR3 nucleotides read TGTGCCAGCAGTGAAGGAGTCCAGCAAGAGACCCAGTACTTC. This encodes CASSEGVQQETQYF.

The DNA for the CDR3 is TGTGCCAGCTCACCGGACAGAATCTACGAGCAGTACTTC. Its protein is CASSPDRIYEQYF. This chain connects TRBV18 to TRBJ2-7, with TRBD1 as a possible D gene (6 bases). In germline, CDR1 is KGHSH, CDR2 LQKENI. This CDR3 region has 13 residues. V lost 3 bases and J 3 bases, leaving 9 bases between the germline ends. The full variable domain, completed using reference TRBV18 and TRBJ2-7, is NAGVMQNPRHLVRRRGQEARLRCSPMKGHSHVYWYRQLPEEGLKFMVYLQKENIIDESGMPKERFSAEFPKEGPSILRIQQVVRGDSAAYFCASSPDRIYEQYFGPGTRLTVT.

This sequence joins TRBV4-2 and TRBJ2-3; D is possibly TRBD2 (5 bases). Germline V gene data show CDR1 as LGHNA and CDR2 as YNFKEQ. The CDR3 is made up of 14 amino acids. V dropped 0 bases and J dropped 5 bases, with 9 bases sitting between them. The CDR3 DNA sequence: TGTGCCAGCAGCCAAGAACTCGGAGGAGATACGCAGTATTTT. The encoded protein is CASSQELGGDTQYF.

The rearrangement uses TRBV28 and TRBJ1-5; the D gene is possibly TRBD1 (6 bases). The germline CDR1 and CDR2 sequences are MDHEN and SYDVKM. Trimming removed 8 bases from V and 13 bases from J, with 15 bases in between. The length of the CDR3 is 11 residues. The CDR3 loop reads CASGGWDKQHF. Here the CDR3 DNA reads TGTGCCAGCGGGGGGTGGGACAAACAGCATTTT.

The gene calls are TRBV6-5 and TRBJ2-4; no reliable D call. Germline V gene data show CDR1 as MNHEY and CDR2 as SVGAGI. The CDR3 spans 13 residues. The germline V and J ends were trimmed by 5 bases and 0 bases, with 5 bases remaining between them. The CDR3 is CASSGIAKNIQYF. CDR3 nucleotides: TGTGCCAGCAGTGGCATAGCCAAAAACATTCAGTACTTC.

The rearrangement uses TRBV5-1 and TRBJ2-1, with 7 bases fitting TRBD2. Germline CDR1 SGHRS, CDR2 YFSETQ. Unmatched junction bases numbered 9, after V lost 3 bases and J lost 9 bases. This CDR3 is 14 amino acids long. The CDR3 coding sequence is TGCGCCAGCAGCTACCGGGAGGATCGGGGTGAGCAGTTCTTC. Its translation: CASSYREDRGEQFF. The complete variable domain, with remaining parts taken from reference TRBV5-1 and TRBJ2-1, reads KAGVTQTPRYLIKTRGQQVTLSCSPISGHRSVSWYQQTPGQGLQFLFEYFSETQRNKGNFPGRFSGRQFSNSRSEMNVSTLELGDSALYLCASSYREDRGEQFFGPGTRLTVL.

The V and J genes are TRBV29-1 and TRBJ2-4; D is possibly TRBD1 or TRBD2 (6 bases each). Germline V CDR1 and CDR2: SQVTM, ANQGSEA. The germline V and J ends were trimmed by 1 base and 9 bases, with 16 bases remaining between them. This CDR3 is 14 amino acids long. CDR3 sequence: CSVEVWPGEVIQYF. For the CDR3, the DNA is TGCAGCGTTGAAGTGTGGCCAGGGGAGGTCATTCAGTACTTC.

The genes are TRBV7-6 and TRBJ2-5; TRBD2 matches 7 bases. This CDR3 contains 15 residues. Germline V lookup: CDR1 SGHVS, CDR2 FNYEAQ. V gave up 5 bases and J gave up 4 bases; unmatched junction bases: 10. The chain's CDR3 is CASSTWGGRGETQYF. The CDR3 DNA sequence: TGTGCCAGCAGCACTTGGGGGGGGAGAGGAGAGACCCAGTACTTC.

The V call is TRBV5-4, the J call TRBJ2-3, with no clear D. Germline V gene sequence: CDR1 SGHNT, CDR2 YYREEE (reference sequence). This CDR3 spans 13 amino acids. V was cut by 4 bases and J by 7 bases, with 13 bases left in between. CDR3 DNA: TGTGCCAGCAGCCCACCAGAAGCAAATACGCAGTATTTT. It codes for CASSPPEANTQYF.

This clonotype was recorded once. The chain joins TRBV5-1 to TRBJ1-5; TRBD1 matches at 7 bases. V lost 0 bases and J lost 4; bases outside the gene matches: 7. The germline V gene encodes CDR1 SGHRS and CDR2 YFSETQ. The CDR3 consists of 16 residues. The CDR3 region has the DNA TGCGCCAGCAGCTTGGTACCGGGACAGCAAAATCAGCCCCAGCATTTT. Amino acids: CASSLVPGQQNQPQHF.

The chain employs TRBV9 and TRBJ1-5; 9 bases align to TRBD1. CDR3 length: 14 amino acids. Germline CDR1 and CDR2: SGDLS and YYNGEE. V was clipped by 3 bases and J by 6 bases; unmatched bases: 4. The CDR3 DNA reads TGTGCCAGCAGCGATACAGGGGGCTTTCAGCCCCAGCATTTT. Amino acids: CASSDTGGFQPQHF.

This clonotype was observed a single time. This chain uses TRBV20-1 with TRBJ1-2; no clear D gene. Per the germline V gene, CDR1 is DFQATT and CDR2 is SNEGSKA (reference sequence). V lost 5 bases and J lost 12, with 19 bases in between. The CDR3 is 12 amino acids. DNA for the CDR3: TGCAGTGCTCTATCCGGACGGCTAGAGCACACCTTC. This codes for CSALSGRLEHTF.

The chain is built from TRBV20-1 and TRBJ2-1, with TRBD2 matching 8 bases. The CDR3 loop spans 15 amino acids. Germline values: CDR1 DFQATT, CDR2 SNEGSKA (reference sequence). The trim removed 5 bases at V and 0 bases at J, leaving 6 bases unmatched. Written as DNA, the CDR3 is TGCAGTGCTCTGAAACGGGGGGGCTCCTACAATGAGCAGTTCTTC. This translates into CSALKRGGSYNEQFF.

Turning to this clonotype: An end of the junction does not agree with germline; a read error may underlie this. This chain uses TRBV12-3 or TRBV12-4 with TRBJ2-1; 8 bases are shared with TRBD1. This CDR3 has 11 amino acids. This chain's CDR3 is CASSKRQGLLF. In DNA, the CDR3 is TGTGCCAGCAGTAAGAGACAGGGGCTGCTCTTC.

CDR3 amino acids: CASRYGENGNQPQHF. The CDR3 DNA reads as TGCGCCAGCCGTTATGGGGAAAATGGCAATCAGCCCCAGCATTTT. The chain has TRBV5-1 and TRBJ1-5; D uncertain. Per germline, CDR1 SGHRS and CDR2 YFSETQ. Trimming left V 7 bases short and J 2 bases short, with 16 bases between. The CDR3 extends over 15 amino acids.

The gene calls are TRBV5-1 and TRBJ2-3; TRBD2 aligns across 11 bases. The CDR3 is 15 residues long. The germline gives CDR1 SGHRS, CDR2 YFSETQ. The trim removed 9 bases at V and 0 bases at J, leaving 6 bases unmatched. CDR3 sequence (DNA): TGCGCCACCACTAGCGGGAGCCCTAGCACAGATACGCAGTATTTT. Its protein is CATTSGSPSTDTQYF.

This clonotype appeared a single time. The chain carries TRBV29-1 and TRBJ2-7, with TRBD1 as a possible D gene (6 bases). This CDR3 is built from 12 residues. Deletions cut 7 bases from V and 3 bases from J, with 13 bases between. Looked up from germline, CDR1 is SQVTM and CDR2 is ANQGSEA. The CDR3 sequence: CSAEEQGYEQYF. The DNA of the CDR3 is TGCAGCGCCGAAGAACAGGGCTACGAGCAGTACTTC.

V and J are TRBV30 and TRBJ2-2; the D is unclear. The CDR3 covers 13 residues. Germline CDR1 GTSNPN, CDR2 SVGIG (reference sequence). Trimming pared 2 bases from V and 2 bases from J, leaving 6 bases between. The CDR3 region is CAWSSKNTGELFF. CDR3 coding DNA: TGTGCCTGGAGTTCCAAAAACACCGGGGAGCTGTTTTTT.

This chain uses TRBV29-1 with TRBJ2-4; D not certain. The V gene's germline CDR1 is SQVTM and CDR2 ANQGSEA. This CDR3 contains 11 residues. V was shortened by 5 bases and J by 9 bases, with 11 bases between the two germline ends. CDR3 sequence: CSVYSQSIQYF. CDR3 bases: TGCAGCGTTTACTCACAAAGCATTCAGTACTTC.